Following are 21 T cell receptor beta chains from one sample sequenced in a study of T cells in Graves' hyperthyroidism and ophthalmopathy. TCR beta CDR3 sequences were amplified from RNA transcripts. The TCR CDR3 first-round RT-PCR relied on the HTBI primer set. A single record per CDR3 protein comes from TCRdb applying MiXCR to the multiplex PCR reads. The data hold a few hundred thousand distinct CDR3 sequences, with about 43% observed a single time. The material sequenced was peripheral blood or thyroid tissue (not recorded which). The receptors here all came from a woman between 18 and 29 years old with Graves' hyperthyroidism.

For this clonotype: Germline is not matched at one junction end, which may reflect a read error. The chain has TRBV4-1 and TRBJ2-5; TRBD2 is a possible D gene (6 bases). The germline V gene has CDR1 MGHRA and CDR2 YSYEKL. The CDR3 length is 15 residues. Here the CDR3 reads CASSYYGTPGETRYF. DNA of the CDR3: TGCGCCAGCAGCTATTACGGGACTCCGGGGGAGACCCGGTACTTC.

Regarding this clonotype: This may stem from a read error, because a much larger clone lies one nucleotide away. V gene TRBV27 combines with J gene TRBJ2-7; TRBD1 agrees at 9 bases. The V gene's germline CDR1 is MNHEY and CDR2 SMNVEV (reference sequence). The CDR3 covers 16 residues. This CDR3 is CGSSFLHPGQGYEQYF. CDR3 DNA: TGTGGCAGCAGTTTCCTCCACCCGGGACAGGGCTACGAGCAGTACTTC.

The rearrangement joins TRBV29-1 to TRBJ1-2; TRBD1 matches 9 bases. Germline values: CDR1 SQVTM, CDR2 ANQGSEA. The CDR3 loop spans 14 amino acids. Trimming removed 8 bases from V and 4 bases from J; junction bases left unmatched: 11. The CDR3 reads CSSIRTGVGYGYTF. CDR3 bases: TGCAGCAGCATACGGACAGGGGTTGGCTATGGCTACACCTTC. Full variable domain (remainder filled in from reference TRBV29-1 and TRBJ1-2): SAVISQKPSRDICQRGTSLTIQCQVDSQVTMMFWYRQQPGQSLTLIATANQGSEATYESGFVIDKFPISRPNLTFSTLTVSNMSPEDSSIYLCSSIRTGVGYGYTFGSGTRLTVV.

The chain uses TRBV7-9 and TRBJ1-1; D is uncertain. The CDR3 consists of 15 residues. The V gene lost 11 bases and the J gene lost 1 base, with 20 bases spanning the gap. Germline assignment: CDR1 SEHNR and CDR2 FQNEAQ (reference sequence). In DNA form, the CDR3 reads TGTGCCTGGAGTGGTAACCCCGGGGAGAACACTGAAGCTTTCTTT. Its translation is CAWSGNPGENTEAFF.

This clonotype has just one count. J is TRBJ1-2 and V is TRBV10-2, with 9 bases matching TRBD1. CDR3 length: 14 amino acids. With 4 bases clipped from V and 3 bases from J, the junction kept 3 bases outside the gene matches. Germline V CDR1 and CDR2: WSHSY, SAAADI. The CDR3 DNA sequence: TGCGCCAGCAGTGTGACAGGGGGAGACTATGGCTACACCTTC. Its translation: CASSVTGGDYGYTF.

The table lists this clonotype with many counts. This sequence joins TRBV2 and TRBJ1-2; no clear D gene. V dropped 0 bases and J dropped 2 bases, with 19 bases sitting between them. Germline-derived CDR1 and CDR2 are SNHLY and FYNNEI. The CDR3 covers 18 residues. The CDR3 region has the DNA TGTGCCAGCAGTGAAGCGTCGGGCAGCCCGAGGCAGAACTATGGCTACACCTTC. Its protein product is CASSEASGSPRQNYGYTF.

DNA of the CDR3: TGCGCCAGCAGCTTGGCCTTCACAGGGACTACTAATGAAAAACTGTTTTTT. Translating it yields CASSLAFTGTTNEKLFF. This sequence joins TRBV5-1 and TRBJ1-4; D may be TRBD1 (6 bases). Trimming pared 0 bases from V and 2 bases from J, leaving 14 bases between. Germline V gene sequence: CDR1 SGHRS, CDR2 YFSETQ. This CDR3 is built from 17 residues.

The rearrangement links TRBV2 to TRBJ1-2, with TRBD1 matching 9 bases. The CDR3 consists of 15 residues. With V trimmed by 3 bases and J by 6 bases, 8 bases remained unmatched. Per the germline V gene, CDR1 is SNHLY and CDR2 is FYNNEI. CDR3 loop: CASSEDLWDRDGYTF. Written as DNA, the CDR3 is TGTGCCAGCAGTGAGGACCTGTGGGACAGGGATGGCTACACCTTC.

This clonotype was seen at least ten times. The chain combines TRBV20-1 with TRBJ1-3; TRBD1 matches at 9 bases. The CDR3 is 14 residues long. Germline values: CDR1 DFQATT, CDR2 SNEGSKA (reference sequence). The chain's CDR3 is CSTLDRGPGNTIYF. CDR3 DNA sequence: TGCAGCACTTTGGACAGGGGCCCTGGAAACACCATATATTTT.

The sample holds many counts of this clonotype. This chain joins TRBV20-1 and TRBJ2-7, with 7 bases aligning to TRBD2. Germline CDR1 DFQATT, CDR2 SNEGSKA (reference sequence). Germline trimming cut 6 bases from V and 2 bases from J; bases unmatched to any gene: 13. The CDR3 has 15 amino acids. The CDR3 here is CSAPRASGLAYEQYF. CDR3 bases: TGCAGTGCCCCCCGGGCTAGCGGTCTTGCCTACGAGCAGTACTTC.

J is TRBJ1-3 and V is TRBV29-1; D unresolved. In germline, CDR1 is SQVTM, CDR2 ANQGSEA. This CDR3 has 10 residues. Trimming shortened V by 4 bases and J by 9 bases, and 7 bases separated the two germline ends. CDR3 DNA sequence: TGCAGCGTTGGCGGCGGCACCATATATTTT. Residues: CSVGGGTIYF.

This clonotype has a count of ten or more. The rearrangement joins TRBV4-2 to TRBJ2-7; D is undetermined. V was shortened by 1 base and J by 7 bases, with 17 bases between the two germline ends. The CDR3 is 15 amino acids. CDR1 and CDR2 (germline): LGHNA, YNFKEQ. In nucleotides, the CDR3 is TGTGCCAGCAGCCAAGTCCTAAGTCTTTTGGGGGAGCAGTACTTC. Amino acid sequence: CASSQVLSLLGEQYF.

At least ten counts were recorded for this clonotype. This chain uses TRBV7-9 with TRBJ1-6; D call uncertain. Trimming cost V 5 bases and J 3 bases, with 17 bases left between them. CDR3 length: 17 residues. In germline, CDR1 is SEHNR, CDR2 FQNEAQ (reference sequence). CDR3 in amino acids: CASSHWAGISYNSPLHF. The CDR3 DNA sequence: TGTGCCAGCAGCCACTGGGCAGGAATAAGCTATAATTCACCCCTCCACTTT.

V is TRBV9 and J is TRBJ1-5; 10 bases align to TRBD1. The CDR3 is 16 residues long. V shed 5 bases, J shed 2 bases, and the junction held 7 bases outside the gene matches. CDR1 and CDR2 from the germline V gene are SGDLS and YYNGEE. CDR3 in amino acids: CASSDRGREGNQPQHF. DNA of the CDR3: TGTGCCAGCAGTGACAGGGGGCGAGAAGGCAATCAGCCCCAGCATTTT.

This clonotype appeared many times. The genes are TRBV5-8 and TRBJ2-5, with 11 bases matching TRBD1. The CDR3 is 16 amino acids. The germline V gene has CDR1 SGHTS and CDR2 YDEGEE. The J segment lost 5 bases and the V segment lost 4 bases, leaving 10 bases of the junction unmatched. Written as DNA, the CDR3 is TGTGCCAGCAGCGCCGGACAGGGGGCGAGGGAGGAGACCCAGTACTTC. This gives the protein CASSAGQGAREETQYF.

The rearrangement joins TRBV12-3 or TRBV12-4 to TRBJ2-5, with 8 bases that match TRBD1. The CDR3 totals 17 residues. V was clipped by 6 bases and J by 5 bases; unmatched bases: 17. CDR3 sequence reads: CASRANLDQGARETQYF. The CDR3 bases are TGTGCCAGCAGGGCTAACTTAGATCAGGGGGCGCGGGAGACCCAGTACTTC.

With respect to this clonotype: No conserved phenylalanine or tryptophan ends this CDR3, so it is likely a read error. The gene calls are TRBV4-1 and TRBJ2-7, with 11 bases fitting TRBD2. CDR1 and CDR2 from the germline V gene are MGHRA and YSYEKL. The CDR3 runs 14 residues. V lost 5 bases to trimming and J lost 4 bases; unmatched junction nucleotides: 4. CDR3 nucleotides: TGCGCCAGCAGCTTTCGGACTAGCGGGTACGAGCAGTACCTC. Protein product: CASSFRTSGYEQYL.

This clonotype was observed at least ten times. The gene calls are TRBV5-1 and TRBJ1-1; D not certain. V lost 4 bases to trimming and J lost 7 bases, with 17 bases between them. Germline assignment: CDR1 SGHRS and CDR2 YFSETQ. This CDR3 is built from 14 residues. This CDR3 reads CASSPDGDLGEAFF. Here the CDR3 DNA reads TGCGCCAGCAGCCCCGACGGGGATTTGGGTGAAGCTTTCTTT.

The V and J genes are TRBV7-2 and TRBJ1-6; D ambiguous. Between the trimmed V and J ends, which lost 2 bases and 18 bases, there was a span of 14 bases. Germline CDR1 is SGHTA and CDR2 is FQGNSA. The CDR3 is made up of 12 amino acids. CDR3 residues: CASSLWYLANHF. The CDR3 bases are TGTGCCAGCAGCTTATGGTACCTAGCCAACCACTTT.

This clonotype showed up just a few times. This chain uses TRBV2 with TRBJ2-7; D remains ambiguous. This CDR3 has 13 residues. CDR1 is SNHLY and CDR2 is FYNNEI in the germline V gene. Trimming pared 4 bases from V and 0 bases from J, leaving 7 bases between. The CDR3 loop reads CASSGEISYEQYF. The CDR3 DNA follows: TGTGCCAGCAGTGGAGAGATCTCCTACGAGCAGTACTTC.

The rearrangement joins TRBV2 to TRBJ1-2; no firm D call. Trimming removed 3 bases from V and 7 bases from J, with 18 bases in between. The germline gives CDR1 SNHLY, CDR2 FYNNEI. This CDR3 comprises 15 residues. The CDR3 here is CASSEMSKGRSGYTF. Here the CDR3 DNA reads TGTGCCAGCAGTGAGATGTCGAAGGGAAGGAGTGGCTACACCTTC. The whole variable domain, remainder taken from reference TRBV2 and TRBJ1-2, is EPEVTQTPSHQVTQMGQEVILRCVPISNHLYFYWYRQILGQKVEFLVSFYNNEISEKSEIFDDQFSVERPDGSNFTLKIRSTKLEDSAMYFCASSEMSKGRSGYTFGSGTRLTVV.